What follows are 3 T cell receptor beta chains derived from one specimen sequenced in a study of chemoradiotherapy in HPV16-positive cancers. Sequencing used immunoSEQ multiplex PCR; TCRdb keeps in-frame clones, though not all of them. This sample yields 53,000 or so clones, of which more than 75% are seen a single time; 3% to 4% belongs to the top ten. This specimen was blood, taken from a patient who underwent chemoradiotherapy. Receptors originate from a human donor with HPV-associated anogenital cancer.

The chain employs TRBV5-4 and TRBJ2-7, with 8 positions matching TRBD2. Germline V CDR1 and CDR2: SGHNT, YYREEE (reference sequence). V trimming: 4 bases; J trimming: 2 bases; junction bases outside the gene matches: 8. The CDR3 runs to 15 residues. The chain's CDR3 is CASSPRGGSTYEQYF. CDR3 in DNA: TGTGCCAGCAGCCCTCGGGGGGGTAGCACCTACGAGCAGTACTTC. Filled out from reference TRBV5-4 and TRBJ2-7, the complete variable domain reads ETGVTQSPTHLIKTRGQQVTLRCSSQSGHNTVSWYQQALGQGPQFIFQYYREEENGRGNFPPRFSGLQFPNYSSELNVNALELDDSALYLCASSPRGGSTYEQYFGPGTRLTVT.

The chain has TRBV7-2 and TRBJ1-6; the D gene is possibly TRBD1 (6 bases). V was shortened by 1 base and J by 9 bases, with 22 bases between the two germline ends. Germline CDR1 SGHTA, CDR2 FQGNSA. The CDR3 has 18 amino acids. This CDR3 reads CASSLVVGGGGPGSPLHF. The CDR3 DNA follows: TGTGCCAGCAGCTTAGTAGTGGGAGGGGGGGGGCCTGGTTCACCCCTCCACTTT.

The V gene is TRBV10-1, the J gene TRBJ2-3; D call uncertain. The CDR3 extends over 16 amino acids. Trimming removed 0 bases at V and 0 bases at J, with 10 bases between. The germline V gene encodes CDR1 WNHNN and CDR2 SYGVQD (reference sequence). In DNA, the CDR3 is TGCGCCAGCAGTGAGTCCCGGCCGGAGAGCACAGATACGCAGTATTTT. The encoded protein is CASSESRPESTDTQYF.